The present T cell receptor (beta chain) was sequenced within a study of control samples from healthy donors and cancer patients. Assay: immunoSEQ multiplex PCR; the TCRdb copy retains only in-frame clones and omits some. The repertoire holds 60,000 to 95,000 clones, 75% to 90% seen once, with roughly 15% in the top ten. The germline gives CDR1 SGHAT, CDR2 FQNNGV. The CDR3 extends over 17 amino acids. V was cut by 3 bases and J by 4 bases, with 16 bases left in between. This clone was counted a few times. This TCR was recovered from a man between 45 and 60 years old in good health. The genes are TRBV11-2 and TRBJ1-6; D is possibly TRBD1 (6 bases). The specimen sequenced was blood. CDR3 residues: CASSFWQGSGYNSPLHF. The CDR3, as DNA: TGTGCCAGCAGCTTTTGGCAGGGGTCCGGGTATAATTCACCCCTCCACTTT.